This T cell receptor beta chain came from a study of shared clonotypes between healthy human individuals. The authors distributed each subset's genomic DNA evenly over several immunoSEQ plates. Repertoires were generated with immunoSEQ multiplex PCR, while TCRdb's copy carries only in-frame clones and drops some. The sample includes about 2,500,000 clones, more than 90% of them seen just once. Findings of the study overall: Clonotypes shared by all four sorted-subset donors had higher generation probabilities than non-shared clonotypes.

To note about this clone: Its cognate antigen is unknown.

CDR1 and CDR2 (germline): SGHAT, FQNNGV. After removal of 5 bases from V and 7 bases from J, the junction contained 3 bases not matched to a gene. The CDR3 spans 13 residues. CD4+ cells were split into CD45RA+ naive and CD45RA-negative memory subsets. The sequencing sample was made of naive CD4+ T cells sorted from blood. Subset in this sample: CD45RA+ positively selected. The sequence came from a man aged 18 to 30 in good health. The genes are TRBV11-2 and TRBJ1-5, with 9 bases matching TRBD1. Written as DNA, the CDR3 is TGTGCCAGCAGCCGGGACAGGGACCAGCCCCAGCATTTT. Its translation is CASSRDRDQPQHF.